This T cell receptor (beta chain) was found in a study of cytomegalovirus exposure and HLA in healthy donors. Overall study results and limits: According to reports, the classifier identified cytomegalovirus status with high specificity and sensitivity.

Sequencing was performed with immunoSEQ multiplex PCR; in TCRdb, only in-frame clones are kept and a portion is missing. The sample lists roughly 56,000 clones; roughly 90% were seen once. The donors formed part of the roughly 120-subject validation cohort, distinct from the approximately 670-subject first cohort. The V segment lost 5 bases and the J segment 0 bases; nucleotides outside the gene matches: 8. CDR1 and CDR2 (germline): SGHTA, FQGNSA. CDR3 size: 16 residues. Remarks on this clone: The target antigen is unknown.

The clonotype originates from a woman in her twenties or thirties in good health and CMV-seronegative. Sequencing used PBMCs. V and J are TRBV7-2 and TRBJ2-3; 7 bases map to TRBD1. The CDR3 region is CASSKGTASSTDTQYF. The CDR3 DNA follows: TGTGCCAGCAGCAAAGGGACAGCCTCTAGCACAGATACGCAGTATTTT.